This T cell receptor (beta chain) was identified during a study of CD4 and CD8 cells across lung adenocarcinoma regions. With V trimmed by 2 bases and J by 7 bases, 11 bases remained unmatched. The CDR3 contains 17 residues. Germline lookup yields CDR1 SGDLS and CDR2 YYNGEE. Donors had localized lung adenocarcinoma, a non-small cell lung cancer. TCRdb independently ran MiXCR on the PCR reads; one entry per CDR3 protein. This sample has thousands of distinct CDR3 sequences, with under 80% found just once. The chain is built from TRBV9 and TRBJ2-1; TRBD2 agrees at 11 bases. Sequencing was performed on CD4+ T cells from the center of a lung tumor. This receptor was identified in a female donor with lung adenocarcinoma. The CD4 and CD8 labels of this study may be unreliable. CDR3 sequence (DNA): TGTGCCAGCAGCGTGGGGATTAGCGGGAGGGCTGGGAATGAGCAGTTCTTC. This encodes CASSVGISGRAGNEQFF. Based on the CDR3 plus reference TRBV9 and TRBJ2-1, the full variable domain is DSGVTQTPKHLITATGQRVTLRCSPRSGDLSVYWYQQSLDQGLQFLIQYYNGEERAKGNILERFSAQQFPDLHSELNLSSLELGDSALYFCASSVGISGRAGNEQFFGPGTRLTVL.